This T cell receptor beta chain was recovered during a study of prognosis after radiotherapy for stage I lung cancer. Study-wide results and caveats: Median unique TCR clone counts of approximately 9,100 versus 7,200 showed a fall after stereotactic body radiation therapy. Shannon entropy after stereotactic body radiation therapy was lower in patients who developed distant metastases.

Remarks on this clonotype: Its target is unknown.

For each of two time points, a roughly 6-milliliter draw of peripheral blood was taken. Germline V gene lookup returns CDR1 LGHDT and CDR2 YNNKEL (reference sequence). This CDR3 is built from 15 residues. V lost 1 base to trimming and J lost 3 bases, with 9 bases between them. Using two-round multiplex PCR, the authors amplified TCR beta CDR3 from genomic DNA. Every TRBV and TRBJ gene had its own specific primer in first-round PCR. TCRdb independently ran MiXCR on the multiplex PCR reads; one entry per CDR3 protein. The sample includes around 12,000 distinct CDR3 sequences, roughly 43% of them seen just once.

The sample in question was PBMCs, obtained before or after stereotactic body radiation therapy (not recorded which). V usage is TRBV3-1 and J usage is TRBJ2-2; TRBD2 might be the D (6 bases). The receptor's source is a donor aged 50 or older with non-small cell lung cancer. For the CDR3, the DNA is TGTGCCAGCAGCCAAGGCGGGGTTGACACCGGGGAGCTGTTTTTT. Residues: CASSQGGVDTGELFF.